This T cell receptor (beta chain) emerged from a study of graft-versus-host responses after intestinal transplantation. Study as a whole: Anti-thymocyte globulin induction, then tacrolimus and steroids for about 3 years, went to all recipients. Regarding the study as a whole: Early post-transplant HvG declines showed an association with peak circulating GvH clone levels.

The germline V and J ends were trimmed by 1 base and 3 bases, with 7 bases remaining between them. Germline lookup yields CDR1 MGHRA and CDR2 YSYEKL. This CDR3 is 13 amino acids long. The method was immunoSEQ multiplex PCR; TCRdb's version includes in-frame clones alone and lacks a portion of them. The sample consists of tens of thousands of clones, less than 95% of them appearing once. Remarks on this clone: Its antigen is undetermined.

The sequenced sample was unstimulated CD8+ T cells sorted from spleen or lymph node cells, obtained before intestinal transplant. V and J are TRBV4-1 and TRBJ2-7; D is unclear. This clonotype was sampled from a human donor who received an intestinal transplant. The CDR3 DNA reads TGCGCCAGCAGCCAAGGTCTCGGCTACGAGCAGTACTTC. This gives the protein CASSQGLGYEQYF.